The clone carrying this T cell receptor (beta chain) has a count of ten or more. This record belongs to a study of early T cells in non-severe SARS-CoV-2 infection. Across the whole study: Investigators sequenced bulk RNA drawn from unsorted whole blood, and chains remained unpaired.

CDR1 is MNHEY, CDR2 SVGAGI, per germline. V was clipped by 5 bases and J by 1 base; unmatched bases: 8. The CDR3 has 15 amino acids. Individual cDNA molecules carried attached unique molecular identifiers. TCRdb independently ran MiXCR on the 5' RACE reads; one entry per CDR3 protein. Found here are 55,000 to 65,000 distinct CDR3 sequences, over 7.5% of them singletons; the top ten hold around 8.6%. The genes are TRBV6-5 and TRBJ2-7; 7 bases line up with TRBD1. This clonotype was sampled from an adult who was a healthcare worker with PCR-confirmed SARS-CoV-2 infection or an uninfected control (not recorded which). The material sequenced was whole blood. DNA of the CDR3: TGTGCCAGCAGTAACCCTCGGACAGGTTCCTACGAGCAGTACTTC. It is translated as CASSNPRTGSYEQYF.